This is a list of T cell receptor beta chains from one sample in a study of CXCR3 chemokines and chemotherapy response in bladder cancer. TCRdb processed the PCR reads anew with MiXCR; each CDR3 protein has one entry. The sample holds 3,400 or so distinct CDR3 sequences, 25% to 30% seen once. Specimen collection occurred from a patient whose treatment included neoadjuvant chemotherapy. These TCRs come from a human donor with bladder cancer that did not respond to neoadjuvant chemotherapy. Each CDR3 is given with its conserved first and last residue. The D gene is left open where the match is weak. A clone size is listed for some rows: how often the clone was seen (once, few, many), or a class if it is expanded.

D gene: TRBD1
V gene: TRBV20-1
J gene: TRBJ1-5
clone size: -
CDR3 length: 15
CDR3 protein: CSARQGAGGNQPQHF
CDR3 DNA: TGCAGTGCTCGTCAGGGGGCGGGGGGCAATCAGCCCCAGCATTTT

D gene: -
V gene: TRBV27
J gene: TRBJ2-1
clone size: -
CDR3 length: 14
CDR3 protein: CASSLSGTSNEQFF
CDR3 DNA: TGTGCCAGCAGTTTATCCGGGACGAGCAATGAGCAGTTCTTC

D gene: TRBD1
V gene: TRBV6-1
J gene: TRBJ1-5
clone size: large
CDR3 length: 15
CDR3 protein: CASSKTGDSNQPQHF
CDR3 DNA: TGTGCCAGCAGTAAGACAGGGGATAGCAATCAGCCCCAGCATTTT

D gene: TRBD1
V gene: TRBV6-5
J gene: TRBJ2-7
clone size: -
CDR3 length: 16
CDR3 protein: CASSYSSRPGGREQYF
CDR3 DNA: TGTGCCAGCAGTTACTCAAGCCGACCAGGGGGCAGGGAGCAGTACTTC

D gene: TRBD2
V gene: TRBV4-3
J gene: TRBJ2-3
clone size: many
CDR3 length: 17
CDR3 protein: CASSQGGGLADTDTQYF
CDR3 DNA: TGCGCCAGCAGCCAAGGGGGGGGTCTAGCGGACACAGATACGCAGTATTTT

D gene: -
V gene: TRBV19
J gene: TRBJ1-5
clone size: medium-sized
CDR3 length: 15
CDR3 protein: CASSPTGQYDQPQHF
CDR3 DNA: TGTGCCAGTAGTCCCACGGGGCAGTACGATCAGCCCCAGCATTTT

D gene: TRBD1
V gene: TRBV6-6
J gene: TRBJ1-5
clone size: many
CDR3 length: 12
CDR3 protein: CASKTGVQPQHF
CDR3 DNA: TGTGCCAGTAAGACAGGGGTTCAGCCCCAGCATTTT

D gene: TRBD1
V gene: TRBV27
J gene: TRBJ1-1
clone size: -
CDR3 length: 15
CDR3 protein: CASRGTGQPNTEAFF
CDR3 DNA: TGTGCCAGCAGAGGGACAGGGCAGCCGAACACTGAAGCTTTCTTT

D gene: -
V gene: TRBV19
J gene: TRBJ1-5
clone size: -
CDR3 length: 14
CDR3 protein: CATHTGQYDQPQHF
CDR3 DNA: TGTGCCACCCACACGGGGCAGTACGATCAGCCCCAGCATTTT

D gene: -
V gene: TRBV6-5
J gene: TRBJ2-7
clone size: medium-sized
CDR3 length: 13
CDR3 protein: CASSGTHTYEQYF
CDR3 DNA: TGTGCCAGCAGCGGGACACATACCTACGAGCAGTACTTC

D gene: -
V gene: TRBV6-2/TRBV6-3
J gene: TRBJ2-2
clone size: medium-sized
CDR3 length: 13
CDR3 protein: CASRVGNTGELFF
CDR3 DNA: TGTGCCAGCAGGGTCGGGAACACCGGGGAGCTGTTTTTT

D gene: TRBD1
V gene: TRBV5-6
J gene: TRBJ1-1
clone size: many
CDR3 length: 16
CDR3 protein: CASSLEGAGAFTEAFF
CDR3 DNA: TGTGCCAGCAGCTTGGAGGGGGCAGGGGCTTTCACTGAAGCTTTCTTT

D gene: -
V gene: TRBV2
J gene: TRBJ1-5
clone size: -
CDR3 length: 16
CDR3 protein: CASSDAAPSSNQPQHF
CDR3 DNA: TGTGCCAGCAGTGATGCCGCTCCTAGTAGCAATCAGCCCCAGCATTTT

D gene: TRBD2
V gene: TRBV6-6
J gene: TRBJ2-3
clone size: large
CDR3 length: 14
CDR3 protein: CASSNPSGGDTQYF
CDR3 DNA: TGTGCCAGCAGCAACCCTAGCGGGGGGGATACGCAGTATTTT

D gene: TRBD2
V gene: TRBV19
J gene: TRBJ2-2
clone size: -
CDR3 length: 19
CDR3 protein: CASSRGLAGGARAPGELFF
CDR3 DNA: TGTGCCAGTAGTAGAGGACTAGCGGGGGGAGCCAGGGCGCCCGGGGAGCTGTTTTTT

D gene: -
V gene: TRBV6-2/TRBV6-3
J gene: TRBJ1-5
clone size: -
CDR3 length: 16
CDR3 protein: CASSYPAGPGNQPQHF
CDR3 DNA: TGTGCCAGCAGTTACCCGGCAGGGCCCGGCAATCAGCCCCAGCATTTT

D gene: -
V gene: TRBV14
J gene: TRBJ1-1
clone size: many
CDR3 length: 16
CDR3 protein: CASSQDGGGRNTEAFF
CDR3 DNA: TGTGCCAGCAGCCAAGACGGGGGGGGGAGGAACACTGAAGCTTTCTTT

D gene: -
V gene: TRBV6-5
J gene: TRBJ2-1
clone size: medium-sized
CDR3 length: 21
CDR3 protein: CASSYPYKSPGGYPTHNEQFF
CDR3 DNA: TGTGCCAGCAGTTACCCTTACAAGTCACCCGGGGGTTACCCCACACACAATGAGCAGTTCTTC

D gene: -
V gene: TRBV19
J gene: TRBJ1-1
clone size: medium-sized
CDR3 length: 15
CDR3 protein: CASSMRQQGNTEAFF
CDR3 DNA: TGTGCCAGTAGTATGAGACAACAGGGCAACACTGAAGCTTTCTTT

D gene: -
V gene: TRBV7-2
J gene: TRBJ2-2
clone size: medium-sized
CDR3 length: 14
CDR3 protein: CASSLATSARELFF
CDR3 DNA: TGTGCCAGCAGCTTAGCAACTTCGGCCCGGGAGCTGTTTTTT

D gene: -
V gene: TRBV12-3/TRBV12-4
J gene: TRBJ1-2
clone size: many
CDR3 length: 14
CDR3 protein: CASSLAGTLYGYTF
CDR3 DNA: TGTGCCAGCAGTTTAGCCGGGACCCTCTATGGCTACACCTTC

D gene: -
V gene: TRBV20-1
J gene: TRBJ1-4
clone size: many
CDR3 length: 13
CDR3 protein: CGCPTGNNEKLFF
CDR3 DNA: TGCGGATGCCCTACAGGGAACAATGAAAAACTGTTTTTT

D gene: TRBD2
V gene: TRBV6-6
J gene: TRBJ2-3
clone size: -
CDR3 length: 17
CDR3 protein: CASSNPSGDQGTDTQYF
CDR3 DNA: TGTGCCAGCAGCAACCCTAGCGGGGATCAGGGGACAGATACGCAGTATTTT